This T cell receptor (beta chain) was observed in a study of blood T cell repertoires in COVID-19. The wider study: The United States, Italy and Spain were the sources of the acute and convalescent COVID-19 samples.

The data were produced by immunoSEQ multiplex PCR, yet TCRdb's version contains in-frame clones alone and is incomplete. The repertoire holds 400,000 or so clones, with 70% to 90% as singletons. Trimming pared 1 base from V and 8 bases from J, leaving 11 bases between. Germline assignment: CDR1 MNHNS and CDR2 SASEGT. The CDR3 totals 14 residues. Participants were aged about 18 to 89 years from approximately 25 US areas. Participants were placed into cohorts based on the clinical history they reported. The chain carries TRBV6-1 and TRBJ2-2, with no clear D. Sequenced sample: PBMCs or T cells enriched from blood (not recorded which). This clonotype originated in a woman in her 40s with acute COVID-19. CDR3 sequence (DNA): TGTGCCAGCAGTGAAGGCCTAACCTCGGGGGAGCTGTTTTTT. Translating gives CASSEGLTSGELFF.